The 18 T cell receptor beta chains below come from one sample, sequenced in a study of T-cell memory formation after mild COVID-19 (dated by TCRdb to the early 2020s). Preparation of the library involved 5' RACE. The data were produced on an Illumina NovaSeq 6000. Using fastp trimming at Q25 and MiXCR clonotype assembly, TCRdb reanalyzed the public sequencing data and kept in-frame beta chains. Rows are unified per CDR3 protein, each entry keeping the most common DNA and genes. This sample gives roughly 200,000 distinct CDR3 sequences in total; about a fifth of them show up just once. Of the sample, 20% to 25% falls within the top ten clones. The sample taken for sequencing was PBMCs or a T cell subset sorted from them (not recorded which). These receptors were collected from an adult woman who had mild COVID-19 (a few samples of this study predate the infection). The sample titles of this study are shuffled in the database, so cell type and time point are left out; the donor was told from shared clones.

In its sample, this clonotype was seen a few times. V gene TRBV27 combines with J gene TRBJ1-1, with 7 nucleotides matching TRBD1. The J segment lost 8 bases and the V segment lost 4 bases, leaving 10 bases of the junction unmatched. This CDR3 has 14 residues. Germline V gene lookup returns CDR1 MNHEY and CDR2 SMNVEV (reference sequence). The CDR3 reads CASSSLTGRAEAFF. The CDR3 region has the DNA TGTGCCAGCAGTTCATTGACAGGGAGAGCAGAAGCTTTCTTT.

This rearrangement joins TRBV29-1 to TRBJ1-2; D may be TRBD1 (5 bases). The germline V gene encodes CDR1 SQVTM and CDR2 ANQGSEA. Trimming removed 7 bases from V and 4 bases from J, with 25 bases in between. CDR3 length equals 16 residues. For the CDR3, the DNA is TGCAGCGCGGAGTACCCGGGGGACGGCGACCTCTATGGCTACACCTTC. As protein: CSAEYPGDGDLYGYTF.

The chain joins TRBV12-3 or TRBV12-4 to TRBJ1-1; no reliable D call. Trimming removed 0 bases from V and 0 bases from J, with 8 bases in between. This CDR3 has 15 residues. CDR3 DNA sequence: TGTGCCAGCAGTTTAGCGAACGGCTTGAACACTGAAGCTTTCTTT. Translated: CASSLANGLNTEAFF.

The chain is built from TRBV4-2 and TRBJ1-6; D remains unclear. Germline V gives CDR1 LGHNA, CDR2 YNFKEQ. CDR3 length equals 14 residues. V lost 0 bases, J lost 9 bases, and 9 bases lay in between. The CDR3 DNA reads TGTGCCAGCAGCCAAGATGGAGGAGTTTCACCCCTCCACTTT. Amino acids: CASSQDGGVSPLHF.

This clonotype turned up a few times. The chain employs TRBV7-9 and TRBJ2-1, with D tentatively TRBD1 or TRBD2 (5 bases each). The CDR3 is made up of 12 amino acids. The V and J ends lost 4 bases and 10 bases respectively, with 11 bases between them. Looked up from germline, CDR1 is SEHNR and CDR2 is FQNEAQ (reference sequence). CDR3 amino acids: CASSSGPAEQFF. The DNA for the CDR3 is TGTGCCAGCAGCTCGGGGCCTGCGGAGCAGTTCTTC. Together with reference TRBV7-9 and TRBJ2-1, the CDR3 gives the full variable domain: DTGVSQNPRHKITKRGQNVTFRCDPISEHNRLYWYRQTLGQGPEFLTYFQNEAQLEKSRLLSDRFSAERPKGSFSTLEIQRTEQGDSAMYLCASSSGPAEQFFGPGTRLTVL.

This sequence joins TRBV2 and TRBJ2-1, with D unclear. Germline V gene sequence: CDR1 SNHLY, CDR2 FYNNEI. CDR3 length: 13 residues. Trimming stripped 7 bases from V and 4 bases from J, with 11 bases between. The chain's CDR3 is CASKLSSYNEQFF. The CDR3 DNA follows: TGTGCCAGCAAGCTCTCTTCTTACAATGAGCAGTTCTTC.

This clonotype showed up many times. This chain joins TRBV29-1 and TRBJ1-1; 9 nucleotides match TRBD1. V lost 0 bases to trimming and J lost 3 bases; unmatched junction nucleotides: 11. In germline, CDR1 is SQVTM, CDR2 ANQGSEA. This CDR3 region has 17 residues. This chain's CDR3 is CSVEDIGTGSSDTEAFF. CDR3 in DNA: TGCAGCGTTGAAGATATTGGGACAGGGTCTTCGGACACTGAAGCTTTCTTT.

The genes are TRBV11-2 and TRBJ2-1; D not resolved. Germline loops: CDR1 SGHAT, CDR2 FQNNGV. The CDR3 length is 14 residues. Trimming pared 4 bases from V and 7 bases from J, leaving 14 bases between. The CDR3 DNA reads TGTGCCAGCAGCTCGACGGTAACGAATAATGAGCAGTTCTTC. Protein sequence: CASSSTVTNNEQFF.

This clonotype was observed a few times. CDR3 amino acids: CASRQQGAEEKLFF. In DNA form, the CDR3 reads TGTGCCAGCAGGCAACAGGGGGCCGAGGAAAAACTGTTTTTT. V gene TRBV27 combines with J gene TRBJ1-4; 9 bases are a match to TRBD1. Trimming cost V 6 bases and J 8 bases; bases outside gene matches: 7. The CDR3 totals 14 residues. The germline gives CDR1 MNHEY, CDR2 SMNVEV (reference sequence).

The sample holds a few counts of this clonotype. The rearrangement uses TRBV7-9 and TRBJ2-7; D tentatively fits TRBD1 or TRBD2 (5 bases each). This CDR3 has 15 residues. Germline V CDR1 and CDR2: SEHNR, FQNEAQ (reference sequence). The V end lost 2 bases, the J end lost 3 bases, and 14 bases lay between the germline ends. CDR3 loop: CASSLSEGMDYEQYF. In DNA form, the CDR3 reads TGTGCCAGCAGCTTAAGCGAGGGGATGGACTACGAGCAGTACTTC.

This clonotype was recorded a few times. The CDR3 here is CASSYVTGAEPQHF. In nucleotides, the CDR3 is TGTGCCAGCAGTTATGTTACAGGGGCAGAGCCCCAGCATTTT. The J gene is TRBJ1-5, the V gene TRBV6-6; TRBD1 matches at 7 bases. The CDR3 is 14 amino acids. CDR1 is MNHNY, CDR2 SVGAGI, per germline (reference sequence). V was clipped by 3 bases and J by 8 bases; unmatched bases: 7.

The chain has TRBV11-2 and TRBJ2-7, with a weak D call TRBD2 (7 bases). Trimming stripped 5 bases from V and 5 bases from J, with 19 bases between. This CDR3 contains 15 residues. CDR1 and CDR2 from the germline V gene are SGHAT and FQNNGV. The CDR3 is CASSASGGLGNEQYF. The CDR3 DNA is TGTGCCAGCAGCGCCTCCGGGGGGCTAGGGAACGAGCAGTACTTC. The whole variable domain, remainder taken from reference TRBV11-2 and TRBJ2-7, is EAGVAQSPRYKIIEKRQSVAFWCNPISGHATLYWYQQILGQGPKLLIQFQNNGVVDDSQLPKDRFSAERLKGVDSTLKIQPAKLEDSAVYLCASSASGGLGNEQYFGPGTRLTVT.

This CDR3 is CASSQVAGGMDIQYF. The CDR3 nucleotides are TGTGCCAGCAGCCAAGTAGCGGGAGGTATGGACATTCAGTACTTC. The rearrangement uses TRBV3-1 and TRBJ2-4; 10 positions match TRBD2. Germline V gene sequence: CDR1 LGHDT, CDR2 YNNKEL (reference sequence). V dropped 1 base and J dropped 8; count of bases not matched to a gene: 5. The CDR3 runs 15 residues.

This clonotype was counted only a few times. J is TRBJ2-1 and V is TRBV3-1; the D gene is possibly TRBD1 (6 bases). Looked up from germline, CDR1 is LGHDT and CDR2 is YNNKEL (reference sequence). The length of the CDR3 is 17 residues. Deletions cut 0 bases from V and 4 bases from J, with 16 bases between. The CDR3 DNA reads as TGTGCCAGCAGCCAAGATCGAATCCAGGGGCTATACAATGAGCAGTTCTTC. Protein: CASSQDRIQGLYNEQFF.

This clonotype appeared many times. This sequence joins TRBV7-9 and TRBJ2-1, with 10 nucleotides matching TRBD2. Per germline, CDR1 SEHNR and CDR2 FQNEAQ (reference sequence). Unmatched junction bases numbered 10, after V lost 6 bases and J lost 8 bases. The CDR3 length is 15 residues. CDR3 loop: CASRSQREGGDEQFF. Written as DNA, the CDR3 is TGTGCCAGCAGGTCCCAGCGGGAGGGTGGCGATGAGCAGTTCTTC. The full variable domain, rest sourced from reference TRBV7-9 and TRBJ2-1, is DTGVSQNPRHKITKRGQNVTFRCDPISEHNRLYWYRQTLGQGPEFLTYFQNEAQLEKSRLLSDRFSAERPKGSFSTLEIQRTEQGDSAMYLCASRSQREGGDEQFFGPGTRLTVL.

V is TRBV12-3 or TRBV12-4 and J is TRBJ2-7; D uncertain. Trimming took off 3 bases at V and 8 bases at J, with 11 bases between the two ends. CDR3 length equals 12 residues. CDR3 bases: TGTGCCAGCAGTTTTGTCCCAGAACAGCAGTACTTC. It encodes CASSFVPEQQYF.

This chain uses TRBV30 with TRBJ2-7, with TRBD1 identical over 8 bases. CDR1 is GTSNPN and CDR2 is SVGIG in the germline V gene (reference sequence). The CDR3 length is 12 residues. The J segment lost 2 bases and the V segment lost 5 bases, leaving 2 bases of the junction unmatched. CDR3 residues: CAWDRGPYEQYF. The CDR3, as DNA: TGTGCCTGGGACAGGGGTCCCTACGAGCAGTACTTC. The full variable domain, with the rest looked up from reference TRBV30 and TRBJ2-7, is SQTIHQWPATLVQPVGSPLSLECTVEGTSNPNLYWYRQAAGRGLQLLFYSVGIGQISSEVPQNLSASRPQDRQFILSSKKLLLSDSGFYLCAWDRGPYEQYFGPGTRLTVT.

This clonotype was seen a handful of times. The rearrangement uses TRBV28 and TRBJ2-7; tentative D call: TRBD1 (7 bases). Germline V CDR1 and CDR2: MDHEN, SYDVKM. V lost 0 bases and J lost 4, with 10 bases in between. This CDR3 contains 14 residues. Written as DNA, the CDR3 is TGTGCCAGCAGTTTATGGGAGGGGGCATACGAGCAGTACTTC. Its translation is CASSLWEGAYEQYF.